This T cell receptor beta chain is drawn from a study of blood T cell repertoires in COVID-19. Across the whole study: The analysed material was cDNA or gDNA that came from T cells, B-cell-depleted T cells, or PBMCs.

Original processing methods: Reference gene primer amplification yielded estimated nucleated cell counts. The protocol was immunoSEQ multiplex PCR, while the TCRdb copy is restricted to in-frame clones and leaves out a portion. The DNA was the basis for D and trimming; V, J and clone size are from that table. This sample carries more than 85,000 clones, about 79% of them seen once, and the ten largest clones take 25%. After removal of 0 bases from V and 5 bases from J, the junction contained 12 bases not matched to a gene. This CDR3 is built from 17 residues. Per germline, CDR1 LGHNA and CDR2 YNFKEQ.

This chain connects TRBV4-2 to TRBJ1-1; 7 bases agree with TRBD1. The sample was peripheral blood. This TCR derives from a man in his fifties or sixties with acute or convalescent COVID-19. The CDR3 spells CASSQEDGGGRTTEAFF. The CDR3 DNA is TGTGCCAGCAGCCAAGAAGACGGAGGGGGCAGGACGACTGAAGCTTTCTTT.